Listed below are T cell receptor beta chains from one sample, sequenced in a study of shared clonotypes between healthy human individuals. The assay was immunoSEQ multiplex PCR, and TCRdb's table has in-frame clones only and misses some. The data show 1,400,000 or so clones, approximately 98.5% seen once. Sequences were obtained from naive CD4+ T cells sorted from blood. The receptors stem from a man aged 25 to 40 in good health. Both conserved end residues are part of each CDR3. The D gene is left open where the match is weak. Expanded clones get a size class; other rows say once, few or many, or leave the size out.

CASSPSNTGELFF | TRBV7-9 | NA | TRBJ2-2 | 13 | once
CASSLATWTSNTGELFF | TRBV7-6 | NA | TRBJ2-2 | 17 | NA
CASSSGLAGGLDTQYF | TRBV5-1 | TRBD2 | TRBJ2-3 | 16 | NA
CASSLIPGQGRRNTEAFF | TRBV7-9 | TRBD1 | TRBJ1-1 | 18 | NA
CASSPGTGVPYEQYF | TRBV7-7 | TRBD1 | TRBJ2-7 | 15 | NA
CAWSAQGAYEQYF | TRBV30 | TRBD1 | TRBJ2-7 | 13 | NA
CASSLLSRDQETQYF | TRBV28 | NA | TRBJ2-5 | 15 | NA
CASSYSSGVYNEQFF | TRBV6-5 | NA | TRBJ2-1 | 15 | NA
CSGCSGRTDTQYF | TRBV29-1 | TRBD2 | TRBJ2-3 | 13 | NA
CASSLSGLGIRSSYNEQFF | TRBV27 | NA | TRBJ2-1 | 19 | once
CSVGTSTGATEAFF | TRBV29-1 | NA | TRBJ1-1 | 14 | NA
CASTILMNTEAFF | TRBV2 | NA | TRBJ1-1 | 13 | NA
CASSYSGKYSNQPQHF | TRBV6-6 | NA | TRBJ1-5 | 16 | once
CAWSSFGTQYF | TRBV30 | NA | TRBJ2-5 | 11 | NA
CASSRRDRGEEQYF | TRBV6-5 | TRBD1 | TRBJ2-7 | 14 | NA
CSARTLDEQYF | TRBV20-1 | NA | TRBJ2-7 | 11 | once
CASSPHSGTGTNTGELFF | TRBV7-2 | TRBD1 | TRBJ2-2 | 18 | NA
CASSLRDRGLGNTIYF | TRBV11-2 | TRBD1 | TRBJ1-3 | 16 | NA
CASSRPRGEQYF | TRBV5-4 | NA | TRBJ2-7 | 12 | once
CASSLQPRGGGYTF | TRBV7-9 | NA | TRBJ1-2 | 14 | NA
CASSLQSWGSETQYF | TRBV5-1 | NA | TRBJ2-5 | 15 | NA
CASSEQAGRQYF | TRBV10-2 | TRBD2 | TRBJ2-7 | 12 | NA
CASSSTTVRDTQYF | TRBV6-6 | NA | TRBJ2-3 | 14 | NA
CASSSGSGNTEAFF | TRBV7-9 | NA | TRBJ1-1 | 14 | NA
CASSWTAQETQYF | TRBV2 | NA | TRBJ2-5 | 13 | NA
CASSLGGGTVNQPQHF | TRBV28 | NA | TRBJ1-5 | 16 | NA
CASSLGGGNQPQHF | TRBV7-9 | NA | TRBJ1-5 | 14 | NA
CASSLEGPEYF | TRBV5-1 | NA | TRBJ2-5 | 11 | NA
CASSQTHPSYEQYF | TRBV10-2 | NA | TRBJ2-7 | 14 | NA
CASSPVGLSADTQYF | TRBV18 | NA | TRBJ2-3 | 15 | NA
CASSQDVARAGGGYTF | TRBV4-1 | NA | TRBJ1-2 | 16 | NA
CAWSPLHSGAQYF | TRBV30 | TRBD2 | TRBJ2-3 | 13 | NA
CAWSVLMGQPQHF | TRBV30 | NA | TRBJ1-5 | 13 | once
CASFKWGAMIYGYTF | TRBV21-1 | NA | TRBJ1-2 | 15 | NA
CASSLMEGGKPNEKLFF | TRBV7-9 | TRBD1 | TRBJ1-4 | 17 | NA
CASSSGTVMADTQYF | TRBV28 | TRBD1 | TRBJ2-3 | 15 | NA
CASRPQAPLENTGELFF | TRBV5-1 | NA | TRBJ2-2 | 17 | NA
CASSDIGRETYEQYF | TRBV2 | NA | TRBJ2-7 | 15 | NA
CSVAGLGANYGYTF | TRBV29-1 | NA | TRBJ1-2 | 14 | NA
CASRAVQGTGELFF | TRBV5-4 | NA | TRBJ2-2 | 14 | NA
CASSLGTVPLAHEQFF | TRBV5-5 | NA | TRBJ2-1 | 16 | NA